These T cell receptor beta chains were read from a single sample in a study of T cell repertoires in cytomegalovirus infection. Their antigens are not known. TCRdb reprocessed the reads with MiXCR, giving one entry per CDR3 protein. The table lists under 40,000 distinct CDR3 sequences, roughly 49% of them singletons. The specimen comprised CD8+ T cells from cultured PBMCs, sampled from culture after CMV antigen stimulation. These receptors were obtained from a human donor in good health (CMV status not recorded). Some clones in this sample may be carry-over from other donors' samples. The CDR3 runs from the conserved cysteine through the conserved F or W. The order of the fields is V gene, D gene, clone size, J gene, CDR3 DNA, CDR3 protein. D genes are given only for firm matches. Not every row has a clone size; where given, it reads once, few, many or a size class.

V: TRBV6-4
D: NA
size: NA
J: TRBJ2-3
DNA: TGTGCCAGCAGTGACTCCGGAGGGGGGGCAGATACGCAGTATTTT
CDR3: CASSDSGGGADTQYF

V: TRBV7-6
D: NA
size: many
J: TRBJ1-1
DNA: TGTGCCAGCAGCCCTCTCAGGGTTGGCACTGAAGCTTTCTTT
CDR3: CASSPLRVGTEAFF

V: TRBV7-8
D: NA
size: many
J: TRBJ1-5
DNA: TGTGCCAGCAGCTTAGAACAGAATCAGCCCCAGCATTTT
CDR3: CASSLEQNQPQHF

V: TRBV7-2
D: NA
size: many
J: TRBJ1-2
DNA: TGTGCCAGCAGCTTAGCGATTTCGAGAACCTCTACCGGGGGCTACACCTTC
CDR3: CASSLAISRTSTGGYTF

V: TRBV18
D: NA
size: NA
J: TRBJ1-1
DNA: TGTGCCAGCTCACCACTTACTCCCCGACCCCCGAACACTGAAGCTTTCTTT
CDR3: CASSPLTPRPPNTEAFF

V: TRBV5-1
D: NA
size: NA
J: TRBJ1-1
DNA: TGCGCCAGCAGCCTTAGGAGGAACACTGAAGCTTTCTTT
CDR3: CASSLRRNTEAFF

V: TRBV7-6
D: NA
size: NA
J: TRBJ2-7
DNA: TGTGCCAGCAGCCCCCCAGGGGGGCAGGGGTACGAGCAGTACTTC
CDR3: CASSPPGGQGYEQYF

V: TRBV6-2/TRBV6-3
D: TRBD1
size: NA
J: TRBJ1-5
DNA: TGTGCCAGCAGACCTAGGGGGACAGGGGCATCGCGGCCCCAGCATTTT
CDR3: CASRPRGTGASRPQHF

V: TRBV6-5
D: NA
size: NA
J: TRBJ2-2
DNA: TGTGCCAGCAGTTCGTCAGCGGGTTTCACCGGGGAGCTGTTTTTT
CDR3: CASSSSAGFTGELFF

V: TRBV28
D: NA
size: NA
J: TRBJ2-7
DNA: TGTGCCAGCAGTTTGGTGGCCGGGAGAGGGGAAGGCGAGCAGTACTTC
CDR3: CASSLVAGRGEGEQYF

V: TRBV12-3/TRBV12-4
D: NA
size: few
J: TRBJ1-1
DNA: TGTGCCAGCAGCTTCGGGGGAAAGAACACTGAAGCTTTCTTT
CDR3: CASSFGGKNTEAFF

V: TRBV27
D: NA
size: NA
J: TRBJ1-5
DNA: TGTGCCAGCAGTTTAACCCGGACTGAACAGCCCCAGCATTTT
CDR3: CASSLTRTEQPQHF

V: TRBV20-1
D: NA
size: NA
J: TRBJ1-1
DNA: TGCAGTGCTCCAGTAAGGGCGGGTGTAGGCACTGAAGCTTTCTTT
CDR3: CSAPVRAGVGTEAFF

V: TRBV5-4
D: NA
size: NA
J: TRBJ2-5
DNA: TGTGCCAGCAGGCCACAGCAAGAAGAGACCCAGTACTTC
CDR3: CASRPQQEETQYF

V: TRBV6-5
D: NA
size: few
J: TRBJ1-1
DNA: TGTGCCAGCAGTTACTCCCCAGGGATCACTGAAGCTTTCTTT
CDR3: CASSYSPGITEAFF

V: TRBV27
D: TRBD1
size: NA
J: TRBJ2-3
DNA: TGTGCCAGCAGCTCCGGGACAGGGGTAACAGATACGCAGTATTTT
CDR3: CASSSGTGVTDTQYF

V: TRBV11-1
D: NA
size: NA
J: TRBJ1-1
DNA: TGTGCCAGCAGCTTAGAAAGGACCCACATCGGGGACACTGAAGCTTTCTTT
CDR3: CASSLERTHIGDTEAFF

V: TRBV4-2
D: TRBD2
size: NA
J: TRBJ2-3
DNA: TGTGCCAGCAGCTCCTTAGCGGGAGTAACAGATACGCAGTATTTT
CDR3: CASSSLAGVTDTQYF

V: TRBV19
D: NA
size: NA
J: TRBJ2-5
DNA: TGTGCCAGTAAAGGGGGTCCGGGAGAGACCCAGTACTTC
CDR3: CASKGGPGETQYF

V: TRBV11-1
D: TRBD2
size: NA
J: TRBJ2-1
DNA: TGTGCCAGCAGCTTTAGCGGGGAGCAGTTCTTC
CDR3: CASSFSGEQFF

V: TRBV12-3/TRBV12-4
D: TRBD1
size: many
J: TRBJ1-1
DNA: TGTGCCAGCCCGCAGGGGGGACAGGGAGGCGGCACTGAAGCTTTCTTT
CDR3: CASPQGGQGGGTEAFF

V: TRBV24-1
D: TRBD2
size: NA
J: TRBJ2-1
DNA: TGTGCCACCAGTGACCGTGACGGGACTAGCGGGTCCTACAATGAGCAGTTCTTC
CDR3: CATSDRDGTSGSYNEQFF

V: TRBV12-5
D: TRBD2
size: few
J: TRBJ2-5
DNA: TGTGCTAGTGGTTTGGTAACTAGCGGGAGTGAGGAGACCCAGTACTTC
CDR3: CASGLVTSGSEETQYF

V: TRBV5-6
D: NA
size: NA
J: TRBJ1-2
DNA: TGTGCCAGCAGCTTGGACACGGCCACCTATGGCTACACCTTC
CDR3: CASSLDTATYGYTF

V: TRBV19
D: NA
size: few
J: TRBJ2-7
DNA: TGTGCCAGTAGTAAGGGGGAGGGCTACGAGCAGTACTTC
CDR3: CASSKGEGYEQYF

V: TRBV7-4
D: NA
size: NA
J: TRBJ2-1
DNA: TGTGCCAGCAGCTTGTTGGGTAGATCCACCTACACTGAGCAGTTCTTC
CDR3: CASSLLGRSTYTEQFF

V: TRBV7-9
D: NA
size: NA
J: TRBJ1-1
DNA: TGTGCCAGCAGCTTAGTGCAGGAAGCTTTCTTT
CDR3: CASSLVQEAFF

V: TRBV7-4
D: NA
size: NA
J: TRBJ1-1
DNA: TGTGCCAGCAGCTTGCAGCTGGGGTCGCGAACTGACGCTGTCTTT
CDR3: CASSLQLGSRTDAVF

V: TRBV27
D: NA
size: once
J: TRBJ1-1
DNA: TGTGCCAGCAGTTTGAGTGGGGCAGGCACTGAAGCTTTCTTT
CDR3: CASSLSGAGTEAFF

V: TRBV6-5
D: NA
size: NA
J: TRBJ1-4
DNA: TGTGCCAGCAGACAGGGTGTTGGGGAAAAACTGTTTTTT
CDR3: CASRQGVGEKLFF

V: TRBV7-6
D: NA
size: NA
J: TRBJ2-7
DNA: TGTGCCAGCAGCTTAGGGGCTACGTACGAGCAGTACTTC
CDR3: CASSLGATYEQYF

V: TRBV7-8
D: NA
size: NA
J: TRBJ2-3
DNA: TGTGCCAGCAGGCGTTATTCTACTAGCACAGATACGCAGTATTTT
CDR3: CASRRYSTSTDTQYF

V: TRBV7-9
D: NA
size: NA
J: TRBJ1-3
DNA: TGTGCCAGCAGCTTAGGGACAACCTCTGGAAACACCATATATTTT
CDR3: CASSLGTTSGNTIYF

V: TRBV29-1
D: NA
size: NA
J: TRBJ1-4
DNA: TGCAGCGTTGTGAGGGAGTTCGGAAAACTGTTTTTT
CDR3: CSVVREFGKLFF

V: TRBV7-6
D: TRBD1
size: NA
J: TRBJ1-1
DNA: TGTGCCAGCAGCATCCCACAGGGGGGTCCGGACACTGAAGCTTTCTTT
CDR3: CASSIPQGGPDTEAFF

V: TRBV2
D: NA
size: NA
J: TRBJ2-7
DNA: TGTGCCAGCAGTGCGGCATTGAGGGAACTTTCCTACGAGCAGTACTTC
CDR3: CASSAALRELSYEQYF

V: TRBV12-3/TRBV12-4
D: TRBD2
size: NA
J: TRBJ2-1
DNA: TGTGCCAGCACCCTCGGACTAGCGGCACACTACCATATTTCCTACAATGAGCAGTTCTTC
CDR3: CASTLGLAAHYHISYNEQFF

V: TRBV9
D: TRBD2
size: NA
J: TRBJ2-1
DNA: TGTGCCAGCAGCGTAGGAGGCTGGGGGGGGGACAATGAGCAGTTCTTC
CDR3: CASSVGGWGGDNEQFF

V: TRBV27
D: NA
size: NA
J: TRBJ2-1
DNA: TGTGCCAGCAGTTTATTAGGTCAGAACAATGAGCAGTTCTTC
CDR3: CASSLLGQNNEQFF

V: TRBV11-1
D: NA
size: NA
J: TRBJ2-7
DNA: TGTGCCAGCAGCTTAACGGCAGGGGAAGATCGTCACGAGCAGTACTTC
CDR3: CASSLTAGEDRHEQYF

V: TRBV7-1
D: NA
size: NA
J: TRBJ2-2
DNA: TGTGCCAGCAGACCTACAGAGAACACCGGGGAGCTGTTTTTT
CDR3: CASRPTENTGELFF

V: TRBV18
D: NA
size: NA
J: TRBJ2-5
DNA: TGTGCCAGCTCACCACGGCTAGCCCAAGAGACCCAGTACTTC
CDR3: CASSPRLAQETQYF

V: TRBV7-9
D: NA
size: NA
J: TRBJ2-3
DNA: TGTGCCAGCAGCTTGTGGCAGCCCGCAGATACGCAGTATTTT
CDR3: CASSLWQPADTQYF

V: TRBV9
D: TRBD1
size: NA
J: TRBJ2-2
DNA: TGTGCCAGCAGTAATGATGGACAGGGTGAACACGCGAACACCGGGGAGTTGTTTTTT
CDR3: CASSNDGQGEHANTGELFF

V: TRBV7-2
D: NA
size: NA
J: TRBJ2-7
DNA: TGTGCCAGCAGCTCCCGGGACATAACCTACGAGCAGTACTTC
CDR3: CASSSRDITYEQYF

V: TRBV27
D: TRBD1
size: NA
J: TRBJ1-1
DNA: TGTGCCAGCAGTTTTGGGACAGGGGATTACGGCACTGAAGCTTTCTTT
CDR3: CASSFGTGDYGTEAFF

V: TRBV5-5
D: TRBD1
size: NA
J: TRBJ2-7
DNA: TGTGCCAGCAGCCGCTTTCGGGCAGGGGGAGCCTACGAGCAGTACTTC
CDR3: CASSRFRAGGAYEQYF

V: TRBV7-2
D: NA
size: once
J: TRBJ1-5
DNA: TGTGCCAGCAGCTTAGGACGAATCCAGCCCCAGCATTTT
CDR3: CASSLGRIQPQHF

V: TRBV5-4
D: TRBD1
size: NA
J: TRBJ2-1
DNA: TGTGCCAGCAGCTTCCGGGACAGGGGGCGGAATGAGCAGTTCTTC
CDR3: CASSFRDRGRNEQFF

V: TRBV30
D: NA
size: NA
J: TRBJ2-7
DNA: TGTGCCTGGAGTGGAGACCCCGGCGGCTACGAGCAGTACTTC
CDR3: CAWSGDPGGYEQYF

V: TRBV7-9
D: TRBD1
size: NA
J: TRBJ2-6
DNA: TGTGCCAGCAGCCTTCGGGACAGGGGGCTGGGATCTGGGGCCAACGTCCTGACTTTC
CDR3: CASSLRDRGLGSGANVLTF